Described below is a single TCR beta chain sequence and its context. Its specificity is unknown. Measured with immunoSEQ multiplex PCR; TCRdb has only the in-frame clones, and not every one. This table has under 550,000 clones, 80% to 95% appearing once. The source of the sample is a study of Ad26.COV2.S vaccination and SARS-CoV-2 variants. Study-wide results and caveats: Vaccine and placebo recipients had comparable breadth of non-spike TCRs.

Documented treatment: about 20 received Ad26.COV2.S at low or high dose, single or two shots; roughly 5 received placebo; per-sample allocation not given. Sampling was performed 63 days after the first vaccine or placebo injection. Germline lookup yields CDR1 LNHDA and CDR2 SQIVND (reference sequence). This CDR3 comprises 13 residues. V was shortened by 3 bases and J by 5 bases, with 8 bases between the two germline ends. The receptor comes from a person between 18 and 65 years old who received the Ad26.COV2.S COVID-19 vaccine or a placebo. V and J are TRBV19 and TRBJ2-1; D unclear. The source material was peripheral blood, sampled in a trial of Ad26.COV2.S vaccine versus placebo. CDR3 sequence: CASSIRLNNEQFF. The DNA of the CDR3 is TGTGCCAGTAGTATTCGGCTGAACAATGAGCAGTTCTTC.